The present entry profiles one TCR beta chain with its context. Its target is unknown. This sample was taken from a study of PD-1 blockade in mismatch repair-deficient tumors. Study as a whole: Patients had around 11 mismatch repair-deficient cancer types, all previously treated and progressing. Study results and caveats: Rapid post-treatment expansion, then contraction, generally preceding radiologic response, marked tumor-resident clones.

V shed 5 bases and J shed 6 bases, with 24 bases lying between them. This CDR3 is built from 16 residues. Germline V gene sequence: CDR1 SGHTS, CDR2 YDEGEE. Clones were read by immunoSEQ multiplex PCR, and TCRdb kept only the in-frame ones, dropping some. The sample carries some 130,000 clones, about nine tenths recorded once. PCR or immunohistochemistry showed mismatch repair deficiency in every enrolled patient. The TCR-sequenced patients were a few responders to pembrolizumab. This clonotype originated in an adult with mismatch repair-deficient cancer. The material was peripheral blood, obtained 72 weeks after starting pembrolizumab. The rearrangement uses TRBV5-8 and TRBJ2-7; a possible D gene is TRBD2 (5 bases). The CDR3 DNA is TGTGCCAGCAGTGAATTTTCTGGACTCCCGAGGGCCGAGCAGTACTTC. As protein: CASSEFSGLPRAEQYF.